One and the same sample provided the 2 T cell receptor beta chains below, sequenced in a study of shared clonotypes between healthy human individuals. Sequenced by immunoSEQ multiplex PCR; TCRdb stores in-frame clones only, minus some. The table includes approximately 1,500,000 clones, 95% to 99% detected once. Sequencing input: naive CD4+ T cells sorted from blood. Subset denoted: CD45RA+ positively selected. The origin of the receptors is a man aged 25 to 40 in good health.

The V call is TRBV4-3, the J call TRBJ1-2, with D possibly matching TRBD1 (5 bases). The germline V gene encodes CDR1 LGHNA and CDR2 YSLEER. Trimming took 0 bases from V and 1 from J, leaving 9 bases between them. This CDR3 region has 15 residues. CDR3 nucleotide sequence: TGCGCCAGCAGCCAAGAACCCAGGGTTAACTATGGCTACACCTTC. Translation: CASSQEPRVNYGYTF.

V gene TRBV27 combines with J gene TRBJ2-7; no reliable D call. Germline V CDR1 and CDR2: MNHEY, SMNVEV (reference sequence). Trimming cost V 3 bases and J 4 bases, with 10 bases left between them. This CDR3 region has 13 residues. DNA of the CDR3: TGTGCCAGCAGTTTCTCGGGCCAATACGAGCAGTACTTC. Protein sequence: CASSFSGQYEQYF.